A single sample is the source of the 2 T cell receptor beta chains below, sequenced in a study of T cells in Graves' hyperthyroidism and ophthalmopathy. TCR beta CDR3 sequences were amplified from RNA transcripts. First-round RT-PCR of the TCR CDR3 relied on the HTBI primer set. TCRdb used MiXCR to reprocess the multiplex PCR reads, holding one entry per CDR3 protein. The table includes approximately 410,000 distinct CDR3 sequences, about 14% detected once. Sample: blood. Receptors were obtained from a man aged 18 to 30 with Graves' ophthalmopathy.

This clonotype has at least ten counts. This sequence joins TRBV7-9 and TRBJ2-5; perhaps TRBD1 as D (5 bases). CDR1 SEHNR and CDR2 FQNEAQ come from the germline V gene (reference sequence). Trimming shortened V by 5 bases and J by 5 bases, and 27 bases separated the two germline ends. The CDR3 is 18 residues long. The CDR3 DNA is TGTGCCAGCAGCCGAGAACTGGGGCCTAGTGGTTTGGGGGAGACCCAGTACTTC. Amino acids: CASSRELGPSGLGETQYF.

In regard to this clonotype: This may be a read error, as it is one base from a much larger clone. This chain uses TRBV15 with TRBJ2-1; 7 bases fit TRBD2. The CDR3 is made up of 16 amino acids. Germline V gene lookup returns CDR1 LNHNV and CDR2 YYDKDF (reference sequence). CDR3: CATSQFMGGSYNERFF. DNA of the CDR3: TGTGCCACCAGCCAGTTTATGGGGGGGTCCTACAATGAGCGGTTCTTC.